Following are 23 T cell receptor beta chains from one sample sequenced in a study of T cells after yellow fever vaccination. A single record per CDR3 protein comes from TCRdb applying MiXCR to the 5' RACE reads. The data show 500,000 to 650,000 distinct CDR3 sequences, roughly an eighth seen once. The source material was PBMCs, sampled on the day of the yellow fever booster vaccination. These receptors all come from a man aged 25 to 40 who received the YFV17D yellow fever vaccine.

This clonotype came up a few times. The gene calls are TRBV2 and TRBJ2-1; D possibly corresponds to TRBD2 (6 bases). This CDR3 has 16 amino acids. CDR1 and CDR2 from the germline V gene are SNHLY and FYNNEI. V dropped 1 base and J dropped 4 bases, with 14 bases sitting between them. The CDR3 loop is CASSEGRGTPYNEQFF. The CDR3 DNA follows: TGTGCCAGCAGTGAAGGTCGGGGGACTCCTTACAATGAGCAGTTCTTC.

This clonotype was counted between two and nine times. The rearrangement links TRBV20-1 to TRBJ2-1; D is undetermined. This CDR3 is built from 14 residues. Germline CDR1 and CDR2: DFQATT and SNEGSKA (reference sequence). V gave up 4 bases and J gave up 8 bases, with 18 bases separating them. The CDR3 DNA is TGCAGTGCTACTAGATTCGCTAATTCTGATGAGCAGTTCTTC. Amino acid sequence: CSATRFANSDEQFF.

This clonotype appeared a few times. The chain carries TRBV11-2 and TRBJ2-3; 7 bases match TRBD2. Germline CDR1 reads SGHAT; CDR2 reads FQNNGV. J lost 1 base, V lost 5 bases, and 15 bases had no gene match. This CDR3 is 18 amino acids long. The CDR3: CASSPARGGSPRTDTQYF. DNA of the CDR3: TGTGCCAGCAGCCCTGCTCGTGGCGGGAGTCCACGCACAGATACGCAGTATTTT.

This clonotype has only a few counts. V is TRBV18 and J is TRBJ2-4; D is unclear. The CDR3 contains 14 residues. Germline CDR1 and CDR2: KGHSH and LQKENI. V was cut by 6 bases and J by 0 bases, with 9 bases left in between. CDR3 residues: CASSQDVAKNIQYF. In DNA form, the CDR3 reads TGTGCCAGCTCCCAAGACGTAGCCAAAAACATTCAGTACTTC. Full variable domain (outside the CDR3, taken from reference TRBV18 and TRBJ2-4): NAGVMQNPRHLVRRRGQEARLRCSPMKGHSHVYWYRQLPEEGLKFMVYLQKENIIDESGMPKERFSAEFPKEGPSILRIQQVVRGDSAAYFCASSQDVAKNIQYFGAGTRLSVL.

The chain recombines TRBV11-2 with TRBJ2-2; 10 positions match TRBD2. With 4 bases clipped from V and 3 bases from J, the junction kept 11 bases outside the gene matches. This CDR3 has 18 amino acids. The V gene's germline CDR1 is SGHAT and CDR2 FQNNGV. The CDR3 reads CASSSLRLAGVYTGELFF. The CDR3 DNA follows: TGTGCCAGCAGCTCACTTCGTCTAGCGGGAGTTTACACCGGGGAGCTGTTTTTT.

The chain is built from TRBV7-2 and TRBJ2-2, with TRBD1 matching over 8 bases. CDR1 is SGHTA, CDR2 FQGNSA, per germline. V dropped 6 bases and J dropped 4; count of bases not matched to a gene: 10. The CDR3 has 16 amino acids. CDR3 bases: TGTGCCAGCAGACCACCGGGACAGGTTCTCACCGGGGAGCTGTTTTTT. Its protein product is CASRPPGQVLTGELFF.

In this sample, this clonotype turned up a few times. The chain is built from TRBV20-1 and TRBJ2-5; D may be TRBD2 (5 bases). V was trimmed by 7 bases and J by 5 bases, leaving 20 bases between them. The CDR3 covers 14 residues. The germline V gene encodes CDR1 DFQATT and CDR2 SNEGSKA (reference sequence). CDR3 loop: CSGGPPSTPETQYF. As DNA, the CDR3 is TGCAGTGGAGGGCCCCCGAGCACCCCGGAGACCCAGTACTTC.

This clonotype occurred many times. The V and J genes are TRBV7-2 and TRBJ2-3; TRBD2 matches 8 bases. The germline gives CDR1 SGHTA, CDR2 FQGNSA. This CDR3 region has 16 residues. V lost 5 bases and J lost 2; bases outside the gene matches: 9. The CDR3: CASSPGVAGLTDTQYF. The CDR3 DNA is TGTGCCAGCAGCCCTGGGGTAGCGGGACTCACAGATACGCAGTATTTT.

This chain joins TRBV14 and TRBJ2-1, with a possible D match to TRBD2 (5 bases). The V end lost 1 base, the J end lost 9 bases, and 13 bases lay between the germline ends. The germline gives CDR1 SGHDN, CDR2 FVKESK. The CDR3 is 14 residues long. The CDR3 here is CASSQGSGWGEQFF. The CDR3 DNA reads as TGTGCCAGCAGCCAAGGCTCGGGGTGGGGTGAGCAGTTCTTC.

This clonotype was detected a few times. The chain combines TRBV9 with TRBJ2-1, with D unclear. The CDR3 extends over 13 amino acids. Germline loops: CDR1 SGDLS, CDR2 YYNGEE. The V gene lost 0 bases and the J gene lost 9 bases, with 10 bases spanning the gap. In DNA, the CDR3 is TGTGCCAGCAGCGTAGCTCACGGCGCTGAGCAGTTCTTC. Protein: CASSVAHGAEQFF.

V and J are TRBV10-3 and TRBJ2-3; 9 nucleotides agree with TRBD2. The CDR3 length is 18 residues. The germline V gene encodes CDR1 ENHRY and CDR2 SYGVKD. V shed 0 bases and J 0 bases; nucleotides not matched to a gene: 7. The CDR3 nucleotides read TGTGCCATCAGTGAGTCGAGGAGTAGCGGGGGTAGCACAGATACGCAGTATTTT. Translated, it gives CAISESRSSGGSTDTQYF.

The chain has TRBV9 and TRBJ2-5, with TRBD2 identical over 7 bases. The CDR3 has 15 amino acids. Trimming took 7 bases from V and 2 from J; bases not matched to a gene: 11. Looked up from germline, CDR1 is SGDLS and CDR2 is YYNGEE. For the CDR3, the DNA is TGTGCCAGCGCACTTCTCGTGGGGGGGCAAGAGACCCAGTACTTC. Its translation is CASALLVGGQETQYF. Combining the CDR3 with reference TRBV9 and TRBJ2-5 gives the whole variable domain DSGVTQTPKHLITATGQRVTLRCSPRSGDLSVYWYQQSLDQGLQFLIQYYNGEERAKGNILERFSAQQFPDLHSELNLSSLELGDSALYFCASALLVGGQETQYFGPGTRLLVL.

The sample holds a few counts of this clonotype. The V call is TRBV7-6, the J call TRBJ2-2, with D tentatively TRBD2 (6 bases). Germline CDR1 reads SGHVS; CDR2 reads FNYEAQ. This CDR3 region has 15 residues. V was pared by 5 bases and J by 5 bases, with 15 bases between. The CDR3 region is CASSAGGTRTGELFF. CDR3 DNA sequence: TGTGCCAGCAGCGCCGGCGGGACTCGAACCGGGGAGCTGTTTTTT.

The rearrangement uses TRBV12-3 or TRBV12-4 and TRBJ2-7; D tentatively reads TRBD1 or TRBD2 (5 bases each). The CDR3 is made up of 13 amino acids. V was pared by 4 bases and J by 5 bases, with 12 bases between. DNA of the CDR3: TGTGCCAGCAGTTCCGGGACCGTCCACGAGCAGTACTTC. It encodes CASSSGTVHEQYF.

This clonotype was seen only a few times. V usage is TRBV18 and J usage is TRBJ2-7; the D gene is possibly TRBD2 (5 bases). CDR3 length equals 14 residues. CDR1 and CDR2 from the germline V gene are KGHSH and LQKENI. Deletions cut 1 base from V and 5 bases from J, with 12 bases between. CDR3 protein: CASSPRGENNEQYF. CDR3 coding DNA: TGTGCCAGCTCACCACGGGGAGAGAACAACGAGCAGTACTTC.

This clonotype came up many times. The chain combines TRBV27 with TRBJ2-7; possibly TRBD1 for D (5 bases). The CDR3 runs to 12 residues. The ends were cut back, 5 bases at V and 3 bases at J, with 8 bases in the middle. Germline CDR1 MNHEY, CDR2 SMNVEV (reference sequence). The CDR3 sequence is CASSITGYEQYF. CDR3 DNA: TGTGCCAGCAGTATCACAGGCTACGAGCAGTACTTC.

The CDR3 nucleotides read TGTGCCAGCGTTAGCAGGTCCACAGATACGCAGTATTTT. This gives the protein CASVSRSTDTQYF. The chain employs TRBV2 and TRBJ2-3; D uncertain. V lost 8 bases and J 2 bases, leaving 11 bases between the germline ends. This CDR3 has 13 amino acids. Germline loops: CDR1 SNHLY, CDR2 FYNNEI.

This clonotype was recorded a few times. The chain uses TRBV20-1 and TRBJ1-5, with TRBD1 identical over 7 bases. The CDR3 sequence is 14 residues long. The ends lost 5 bases at V and 4 bases at J; junction bases unmatched: 8. Germline-derived CDR1 and CDR2 are DFQATT and SNEGSKA (reference sequence). The CDR3 reads CSALNRGLNQPQHF. The CDR3 nucleotides read TGCAGTGCTTTGAACAGGGGACTTAATCAGCCCCAGCATTTT.

The chain couples TRBV15 to TRBJ2-7; D is unresolved. CDR1 is LNHNV, CDR2 YYDKDF, per germline (reference sequence). The CDR3 spans 13 residues. Deletions cut 8 bases from V and 3 bases from J, with 14 bases between. CDR3 bases: TGTGCCACCGCCTCCGCAGAAGGCTACGAGCAGTACTTC. Translated: CATASAEGYEQYF.

In nucleotides, the CDR3 is TGTGCCAGCACCCGACAGGGACTGAAAAAACTGTTTTTT. Encoded protein: CASTRQGLKKLFF. The chain links TRBV12-3 or TRBV12-4 to TRBJ1-4, with 7 bases aligning to TRBD1. CDR3 length: 13 residues. J was trimmed by 9 bases and V by 7 bases; bases with no gene match: 8.

This clonotype has just a few counts. J is TRBJ2-3 and V is TRBV29-1; D might be TRBD1 or TRBD2, each matching 5 bases. There are 15 residues in the CDR3. Germline CDR1 SQVTM, CDR2 ANQGSEA. Trimming shortened V by 0 bases and J by 2 bases, and 12 bases separated the two germline ends. In nucleotides, the CDR3 is TGCAGCGTTGAAGAAGGTGGGACCGTCACAGATACGCAGTATTTT. It encodes CSVEEGGTVTDTQYF.

This sequence joins TRBV7-9 and TRBJ2-7; a weak D match, TRBD2 (6 bases). The CDR3 length is 15 residues. Deletions cut 4 bases from V and 6 bases from J, with 19 bases between. CDR1 SEHNR and CDR2 FQNEAQ come from the germline V gene (reference sequence). The CDR3 DNA is TGTGCCAGCAGCTCCCGGGACTTTCCCTCCCGCGAGCAGTACTTC. Translating it yields CASSSRDFPSREQYF. Looking up the rest from reference TRBV7-9 and TRBJ2-7 gives the full variable domain: DTGVSQNPRHKITKRGQNVTFRCDPISEHNRLYWYRQTLGQGPEFLTYFQNEAQLEKSRLLSDRFSAERPKGSFSTLEIQRTEQGDSAMYLCASSSRDFPSREQYFGPGTRLTVT.

This clonotype was picked up a small number of times. The V and J genes are TRBV19 and TRBJ2-3; 8 positions agree with TRBD2. V was pared by 4 bases and J by 4 bases, with 16 bases of the junction left unmatched. CDR3 length: 18 amino acids. Per the germline V gene, CDR1 is LNHDA and CDR2 is SQIVND (reference sequence). The CDR3 region has the DNA TGTGCCAGTAGTACCCACAGGGAACTAGCGGCGAGGGCAGATACGCAGTATTTT. It translates to CASSTHRELAARADTQYF.